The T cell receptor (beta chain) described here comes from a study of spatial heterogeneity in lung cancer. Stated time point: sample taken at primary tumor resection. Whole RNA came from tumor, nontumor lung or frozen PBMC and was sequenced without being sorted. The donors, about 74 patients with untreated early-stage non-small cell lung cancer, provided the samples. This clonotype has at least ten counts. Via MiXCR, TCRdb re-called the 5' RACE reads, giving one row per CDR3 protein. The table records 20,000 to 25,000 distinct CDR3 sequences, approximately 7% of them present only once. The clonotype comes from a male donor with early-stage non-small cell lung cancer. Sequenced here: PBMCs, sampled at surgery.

CDR3 nucleotide sequence: TGTGCCAGCAGTTTATATAGGACAACTCAGCCCCAGCATTTT. Translation: CASSLYRTTQPQHF. The rearrangement links TRBV12-3 or TRBV12-4 to TRBJ1-5; a weak D match, TRBD1 (5 bases). CDR3 length equals 14 residues. Trimming cost V 2 bases and J 6 bases, with 11 bases left between them.